The sequence of this T cell receptor (beta chain) was determined in a study of blood T cells in healthy people across ages (dated by TCRdb to between 2014 and 2017). For context, the study as a whole: In model experiments, template switching captured about one uniquely barcoded TCR beta cDNA molecule for every two T cells. Donors of different ages were randomly distributed across sequencing lanes to avoid experimental bias. The donors were split into four age groups: young (average 16 years), middle-aged (roughly 39), aged (approximately 59) and long-lived (over 75). For two donors (one aged 18 to 30 and one aged 80 or older), the study analyzed two additional independent replicas of 1 million unique cDNA reads from the same blood draw. Age-related changes in TCR beta repertoire diversity were measured in the study by deep sequencing normalized with unique cDNA molecular identifiers. General conclusions and limits of the study: Donor CMV infection status was unknown, potentially confounding age-related changes in expanded clonotypes. A strong correlation was found between observed TCR beta diversity and the percentage of naive T cells measured by flow cytometry. Observed TCR beta diversity per million T cells fell roughly linearly with age, and a significant reduction was already apparent by age roughly 40. Compared with the aged group, the long-lived group had more naive CD4+ T cells, fewer expanded clones and increased TCR diversity, suggesting age selection. Estimates of total diversity based on one million sequenced T cells were considered lower bounds and underestimates. Bulk unsorted PBMC profiling prevented conclusive comparison of naive and antigen-experienced compartments.

The CDR3 runs 14 residues from the cysteine to the phenylalanine. Only the CDR3 region is kept as DNA, spanning 42 bases read in frame from base 1. CDR1 and CDR2 are drawn from the germline V gene (reference sequence): LNHNV, YYDKDF. V is shortened by 0 bases, J by 0 bases, and the region joining them spans 4 bases. The library was prepared using 5' RACE. For sequencing, an Illumina HiSeq 2500 was employed. A second PCR of about 7 to 12 cycles was run with a J-beta primer mix and a sample-barcoded 5' primer. A template-switch 5' adaptor carrying 12 random nucleotides introduced a unique molecular identifier onto each TCR beta cDNA molecule. At least 2.5 million CDR3-containing paired-end reads were obtained from each sample. First-strand cDNA was synthesized from all RNA with the Mint cDNA synthesis kit, primed by a TRBC-specific oligonucleotide. All cDNA was treated with uracil-DNA glycosylase and then went through a first 18-cycle PCR with the universal primers M1SS and BC2_uni_R. From the authors' description of their analysis: Normalization of each sample was performed by random selection of 1 million high-quality reads, each carrying a distinct molecular identifier. Instead of being binned into consensus sequences, reads with shared molecular identifiers were discarded. MiTCR, set to a Q25 quality threshold and the strictest error-elimination algorithm, was used for CDR3 identification, clonotype clustering and error correction. A nonparametric unseen species model with Euler transformation was used to estimate a lower bound on total TCR beta diversity. The public reads were reanalyzed by TCRdb: fastp trimming at Q25, MiXCR alignment, in-frame beta chains only. Rows merge per CDR3 protein into single entries with the most common DNA and genes. TCRdb's processing, not the authors' own work, is the source of the V and J calls. This sample comprises about 1.4 million distinct CDR3 sequences, 45% to 70% of them detected only once. The ten top clones hold roughly 6.3% of the sample.

About this clonotype itself: The target of this receptor is not known. No per-base quality is available; no much larger clone lies one base away.

The donors were 40 or so Caucasian individuals from Russia, aged 6 to 90 years, who were systemically healthy. Each donor gave around 9.8 milliliters of peripheral blood, collected into EDTA-treated Vacutainer tubes. Ficoll-Paque density-gradient centrifugation was used to isolate PBMCs, with at least 7 million obtained per sample. Trizol reagent was used to extract total RNA from PBMCs, with at least 6 micrograms per sample. The percentages of naive CD45RAhigh/CD27high T cells were determined by flow cytometry on a PBMC aliquot from every donor. Sequencing input: blood. Recombination joined TRBV15 with TRBJ2-3, with an unclear D gene assignment. The sequence was obtained from a young man in good health. The bases read TGTGCCACCAGCAGAGACACGAGCACAGATACGCAGTATTTT. This is translated as CATSRDTSTDTQYF.